The 9 T cell receptor beta chains below come from one sample, sequenced in a study of blood T cell repertoires in COVID-19. Data came from immunoSEQ multiplex PCR; TCRdb stores just in-frame clones and leaves some out. In the table there are approximately 53,000 clones, around four fifths of which are singletons. Input material: peripheral blood. The source of these receptors is an older woman with acute or convalescent COVID-19.

This clone was recorded once. The chain links TRBV11-1 to TRBJ2-7; D possibly corresponds to TRBD2 (5 bases). This CDR3 has 12 residues. Germline V gene lookup returns CDR1 SGHAT and CDR2 FQDESV (reference sequence). Trimming cost V 2 bases and J 11 bases, with 13 bases left between them. CDR3: CASSLRGLSKYF. Here the CDR3 DNA reads TGTGCCAGCAGCTTACGGGGTCTGTCGAAGTACTTC.

The chain joins TRBV10-3 to TRBJ2-1; TRBD1 matches 8 bases. Germline trimming cut 7 bases from V and 5 bases from J; bases unmatched to any gene: 10. The CDR3 has 15 residues. Germline CDR1 and CDR2: ENHRY and SYGVKD. CDR3 coding DNA: TGTGCCATCACTTCGGACAGGGTCTGGGACAATGAGCAGTTCTTC. Its translation is CAITSDRVWDNEQFF.

V usage is TRBV9 and J usage is TRBJ1-2, with D possibly matching TRBD1 (5 bases). Germline lookup yields CDR1 SGDLS and CDR2 YYNGEE. Trimming removed 1 base at V and 4 bases at J, with 14 bases between. The CDR3 is 15 residues long. DNA of the CDR3: TGTGCCAGCAGCGTAAACCTCAGGGTGGGCTATGGCTACACCTTC. Translating gives CASSVNLRVGYGYTF.

This clone was observed once. V usage is TRBV30 and J usage is TRBJ1-6; tentative D call: TRBD1 (5 bases). The CDR3 sequence is 14 residues long. V was shortened by 0 bases and J by 5 bases, with 8 bases between the two germline ends. Germline-derived CDR1 and CDR2 are GTSNPN and SVGIG (reference sequence). The DNA of the CDR3 is TGTGCCTGGAGTGTAACCAGGGATAATTCACCCCTCCACTTT. Translated, it gives CAWSVTRDNSPLHF.

J is TRBJ2-1 and V is TRBV24-1; the match to TRBD1 covers 7 bases. Germline CDR1 is KGHDR and CDR2 is SFDVKD. The V and J ends lost 4 bases and 0 bases, in that order; junction bases with no gene match: 5. CDR3 length: 16 amino acids. CDR3 amino acids: CATSETTGSSYNEQFF. The CDR3, as DNA: TGTGCCACCAGTGAAACGACAGGGAGCTCCTACAATGAGCAGTTCTTC.

This clone showed up just once. This chain joins TRBV7-6 and TRBJ1-2, with D unresolved. The germline V and J ends were trimmed by 6 bases and 8 bases, with 10 bases remaining between them. Germline V gives CDR1 SGHVS, CDR2 FNYEAQ. The CDR3 covers 11 residues. The CDR3 spells CASREVSGYTF. The DNA for the CDR3 is TGTGCCAGCAGGGAGGTGTCCGGCTACACCTTC.

V is TRBV25-1 and J is TRBJ1-2, with 10 bases identical to TRBD1. Germline values: CDR1 MGHDK, CDR2 SYGVNS. V trimming: 4 bases; J trimming: 2 bases; junction bases outside the gene matches: 4. The CDR3 length is 15 residues. The CDR3 loop reads CASSVRQGANYGYTF. The CDR3 DNA is TGTGCCAGCAGTGTTCGACAGGGGGCGAACTATGGCTACACCTTC.

CDR3 sequence reads: CASSFNTESRWVGYTF. CDR3 sequence (DNA): TGTGCCAGCAGCTTTAATACGGAGTCCCGCTGGGTTGGCTACACCTTC. The chain links TRBV5-6 to TRBJ1-2; unclear D gene. The V gene lost 2 bases and the J gene lost 7 bases, with 21 bases spanning the gap. CDR1 SGHDT and CDR2 YYEEEE come from the germline V gene. The CDR3 contains 16 residues.

This chain's CDR3 is CASSLAGGGQPQHF. CDR3 sequence (DNA): TGTGCCAGCAGCCTTGCGGGGGGAGGCCAGCCCCAGCATTTT. The chain employs TRBV5-4 and TRBJ1-5; the D gene is possibly TRBD1 (5 bases). Trimming stripped 4 bases from V and 7 bases from J, with 15 bases between. The germline V gene encodes CDR1 SGHNT and CDR2 YYREEE (reference sequence). CDR3 length: 14 residues.